This TCR beta chain was recorded in a study of T cell responses to AZD1222 COVID-19 vaccine. Trimming cost V 6 bases and J 7 bases, with 14 bases left between them. Germline CDR1 reads KGHDR; CDR2 reads SFDVKD. This CDR3 spans 14 amino acids. Data came from immunoSEQ multiplex PCR; TCRdb stores just in-frame clones and leaves some out. The sample contains 150,000 to 200,000 clones, 80% to 95% of which appear only once. Study findings and constraints: Following two doses of AZD1222, Spike-specific TCR breadth and depth rose.

The analysis combined second doses at about 4 or about 12 weeks. For this clone: The antigen is undetermined.

The sequencing here drew on peripheral blood, taken 28 days after the second AZD1222 dose. The chain has TRBV24-1 and TRBJ2-2; D tentatively reads TRBD1 or TRBD2 (5 bases each). The clonotype was recovered from an adult who received the AZD1222 COVID-19 vaccine. The CDR3 bases are TGTGCCACCAGTAGAGGGGCTGCTGGCGGGGAGCTGTTTTTT. Translation: CATSRGAAGGELFF.